The 21 T cell receptor beta chains in this list originate from one sample, sequenced in a study of blood T cell repertoires in COVID-19. Some clones are missing from TCRdb's copy, which holds only in-frame ones; the method was immunoSEQ multiplex PCR. The table records 75,000 to 100,000 clones, roughly 80% of them present only once. The sequenced sample was peripheral blood. Receptors originate from an elderly woman with acute or convalescent COVID-19.

In this sample, this clone turned up once. The chain joins TRBV24-1 to TRBJ2-3; 9 positions match TRBD2. Germline V gives CDR1 KGHDR, CDR2 SFDVKD. The CDR3 loop spans 17 amino acids. V was pared by 3 bases and J by 2 bases, with 8 bases of the junction left unmatched. The CDR3 is CATSDDRGGAFTDTQYF. In DNA, the CDR3 is TGTGCCACCAGTGATGATCGCGGGGGGGCCTTCACAGATACGCAGTATTTT.

The rearrangement links TRBV24-1 to TRBJ2-3, with D unclear. Germline CDR1 KGHDR, CDR2 SFDVKD. The CDR3 length is 15 residues. V lost 3 bases and J lost 2, with 11 bases in between. Here the CDR3 reads CATSDPSTSTDTQYF. CDR3 DNA: TGTGCCACCAGTGATCCATCGACATCCACAGATACGCAGTATTTT.

The rearrangement links TRBV28 to TRBJ2-2, with 7 bases that match TRBD1. The V segment lost 7 bases and the J segment 4 bases; nucleotides outside the gene matches: 3. Germline CDR1 MDHEN, CDR2 SYDVKM. The CDR3 covers 13 residues. For the CDR3, the DNA is TGTGCCAGCAATGACAGGGCCACCGGGGAGCTGTTTTTT. Translated, it gives CASNDRATGELFF.

V gene TRBV7-2 combines with J gene TRBJ1-1; D gene ambiguous. CDR1 is SGHTA and CDR2 is FQGNSA in the germline V gene. Deletions cut 5 bases from V and 6 bases from J, with 10 bases between. This CDR3 is 12 amino acids long. The CDR3 DNA follows: TGTGCCAGCAGCGACACCATCCCTGAAGCTTTCTTT. This codes for CASSDTIPEAFF.

This chain joins TRBV3-1 (or the pseudogene TRBV3-2) and TRBJ2-6, with D possibly TRBD1 on 6 matching bases. Germline CDR1 LGHDT, CDR2 YNNKEL (reference sequence). V was pared by 6 bases and J by 9 bases, with 15 bases between. The CDR3 runs to 14 residues. Here the CDR3 reads CASRATGLDNVLTF. The CDR3, as DNA: TGTGCCAGCAGGGCGACAGGACTGGACAACGTCCTGACTTTC.

The rearrangement joins TRBV3-1 (or the pseudogene TRBV3-2) to TRBJ1-2, with D possibly matching TRBD1 (5 bases). The germline V and J ends were trimmed by 3 bases and 4 bases, with 12 bases remaining between them. CDR1 is LGHDT and CDR2 is YNNKEL in the germline V gene (reference sequence). The CDR3 is 14 amino acids. Here the CDR3 DNA reads TGTGCCAGCAGCCACCAGGGTTTAAGCTATGGCTACACCTTC. Translation: CASSHQGLSYGYTF.

J is TRBJ2-1 and V is TRBV5-1, with 9 nucleotides matching TRBD2. Per germline, CDR1 SGHRS and CDR2 YFSETQ. This CDR3 is 15 amino acids long. The V gene end was trimmed by 0 bases and the J gene end by 2 bases; junction bases not matched to a gene: 0. DNA of the CDR3: TGCGCCAGCAGCTTGGGCGGGGGGGCCTACAATGAGCAGTTCTTC. Encoded protein: CASSLGGGAYNEQFF.

The chain recombines TRBV28 with TRBJ2-3; 9 bases are a match to TRBD2. The V gene end was trimmed by 7 bases and the J gene end by 0 bases; junction bases not matched to a gene: 26. CDR3 length: 22 amino acids. CDR1 is MDHEN and CDR2 is SYDVKM in the germline V gene. The CDR3 sequence is CASKNPTGKRGAVKASTDTQYF. The CDR3 region has the DNA TGTGCCAGCAAAAACCCGACAGGGAAGCGGGGGGCGGTTAAAGCTAGCACAGATACGCAGTATTTT.

This clone occurred once. The V gene is TRBV11-2, the J gene TRBJ2-7; 8 bases align to TRBD1. J gave up 3 bases and V 5 bases, and 9 bases lay outside the gene matches. CDR1 and CDR2 (germline): SGHAT, FQNNGV. CDR3 size: 15 residues. The CDR3 is CASSTATDRDYEQYF. CDR3 in DNA: TGTGCCAGCAGCACAGCGACGGACAGGGACTACGAGCAGTACTTC.

In regard to this clone: At one end, the junction sequence differs from germline, possibly due to a read error. The V gene is TRBV18, the J gene TRBJ2-2; TRBD2 matches 9 bases. The CDR3 runs 13 residues. Germline values: CDR1 KGHSH, CDR2 LQKENI. The CDR3: CASVSGGSGELFF. The CDR3 DNA follows: TGTGCCAGCGTTAGCGGGGGCTCCGGAGAGCTGTTTTTT.

CDR3 in DNA: TGTGCCAGCAGCCAAGAACGGGGGGCAGTTCACTCTGGAAACACCATATATTTT. This sequence encodes CASSQERGAVHSGNTIYF. The chain has TRBV4-2 and TRBJ1-3; maybe TRBD1 (6 bases). CDR1 and CDR2 from the germline V gene are LGHNA and YNFKEQ. Trimming took 0 bases from V and 0 from J, leaving 15 bases between them. CDR3 length equals 18 residues.

This clone was counted a few times. The chain couples TRBV10-3 to TRBJ1-6; 9 positions match TRBD1. Losses at the gene ends were 2 bases for V and 10 bases for J; bases not matched to a gene: 15. The V gene's germline CDR1 is ENHRY and CDR2 SYGVKD. The CDR3 extends over 18 amino acids. This chain's CDR3 is CAISEQPTGTGKGSPLHF. As DNA, the CDR3 is TGTGCCATCAGTGAGCAGCCGACCGGGACAGGGAAGGGATCACCCCTCCACTTT.

This CDR3 reads CASSGRLRGDDTQYF. The CDR3 region has the DNA TGTGCCAGCAGTGGACGGCTTAGGGGTGACGATACGCAGTATTTT. The chain recombines TRBV2 with TRBJ2-3; perhaps TRBD1 as D (5 bases). Trimming removed 4 bases from V and 6 bases from J, with 17 bases in between. This CDR3 contains 15 residues. In germline, CDR1 is SNHLY, CDR2 FYNNEI.

The gene calls are TRBV12-3 or TRBV12-4 and TRBJ1-3, with D unresolved. V lost 1 base and J lost 6, with 7 bases in between. This CDR3 has 13 residues. CDR3 nucleotide sequence: TGTGCCAGCAGTTTAGGGCAGAAAAACACCATATATTTT. Amino acid sequence: CASSLGQKNTIYF.

The genes are TRBV5-4 and TRBJ1-1; possibly TRBD1 for D (5 bases). This CDR3 spans 16 amino acids. The germline V gene encodes CDR1 SGHNT and CDR2 YYREEE (reference sequence). The V gene lost 1 base and the J gene lost 3 bases, with 16 bases spanning the gap. CDR3 coding DNA: TGTGCCAGCAGCTTGTGGGGAAGGGGCCCCCACACTGAAGCTTTCTTT. This translates into CASSLWGRGPHTEAFF.

The rearrangement links TRBV2 to TRBJ2-2; 15 bases align to TRBD2. CDR3 length: 14 amino acids. V was clipped by 10 bases and J by 6 bases; unmatched bases: 3. In germline, CDR1 is SNHLY, CDR2 FYNNEI. This CDR3 reads CATRTSGRAGELFF. The CDR3 nucleotides read TGTGCCACTCGGACTAGCGGGAGGGCCGGGGAGCTGTTTTTT.

This clone was seen only a few times. The V and J genes are TRBV5-6 and TRBJ1-1; TRBD1 aligns across 10 bases. Germline V gene sequence: CDR1 SGHDT, CDR2 YYEEEE. The CDR3 has 15 amino acids. V dropped 5 bases and J dropped 4; count of bases not matched to a gene: 8. CDR3 region: CASSPTGQGFTEAFF. The DNA of the CDR3 is TGTGCCAGCAGTCCAACGGGACAGGGGTTCACTGAAGCTTTCTTT.

The rearrangement joins TRBV9 to TRBJ1-5, with D hard to call. Germline assignment: CDR1 SGDLS and CDR2 YYNGEE. This CDR3 comprises 15 residues. V was clipped by 2 bases and J by 0 bases, with 9 bases between them. The CDR3 region has the DNA TGTGCCAGCAGCGTGCGCGCCGATAGCAATCAGCCCCAGCATTTT. This sequence encodes CASSVRADSNQPQHF.

CDR3 DNA: TGTGCCCTTGGGGACAGGGGGCGAACTGAAGCTTTCTTT. It yields the protein CALGDRGRTEAFF. This chain uses TRBV28 with TRBJ1-1; 12 bases line up with TRBD1. Germline values: CDR1 MDHEN, CDR2 SYDVKM. The trim removed 11 bases at V and 5 bases at J, leaving 6 bases unmatched. CDR3 size: 13 residues. Variable domain in full (rest from reference TRBV28 and TRBJ1-1): DVKVTQSSRYLVKRTGEKVFLECVQDMDHENMFWYRQDPGLGLRLIYFSYDVKMKEKGDIPEGYSVSREKKERFSLILESASTNQTSMYLCALGDRGRTEAFFGQGTRLTVV.

This chain links TRBV10-1 with TRBJ2-3, with unresolved D. CDR1 is WNHNN and CDR2 is SYGVQD in the germline V gene (reference sequence). The V gene lost 6 bases and the J gene lost 2 bases, with 18 bases spanning the gap. The CDR3 length is 16 residues. The CDR3 here is CASSYYSSQVTDTQYF. The CDR3 region has the DNA TGCGCCAGCAGCTATTACTCGTCCCAGGTCACAGATACGCAGTATTTT.

The V call is TRBV6-5, the J call TRBJ2-1; TRBD2 agrees at 7 bases. This CDR3 is 13 amino acids long. V was pared by 7 bases and J by 8 bases, with 8 bases of the junction left unmatched. CDR1 MNHEY and CDR2 SVGAGI come from the germline V gene. The CDR3 region is CASNPAGSHEQFF. The CDR3 nucleotides are TGTGCCAGCAATCCAGCGGGGTCTCATGAGCAGTTCTTC.